This T cell receptor (beta chain) originates from a study of CXCR3-negative and CXCR3-positive naive CD8 T cells (dated by TCRdb to the late 2010s). Turning to the overall study: In total, roughly 150 million TRB reads were obtained, or roughly 1.5 +/- 0.3 million reads per library. Diversity and physicochemical repertoire analyses were performed on about 12 donors pooled from two independent experiments. TRBV-TRBJ cluster analysis included naive subsets from 5 or 6 donors and memory cells from 3 donors.

What the authors observed across the whole study: CXCR3 expression partially decreased after cryopreservation, so most assays used freshly isolated PBMCs. Repertoire diversity was comparably high in both naive subsets but much lower in memory CD8+ T cells. TRB CDR3s from CXCR3-positive naive cells showed higher hydrophobicity (lower Kidera factor 4), lower energy, and higher strength and volume indices than CXCR3-negative naive cells. Naive CXCR3-negative and CXCR3-positive cells from the same donor showed similar TRBV-TRBJ usage, whereas memory cells showed distinct patterns. Because surface CD5, which is linked to self-reactivity in mice, was comparable between the naive subsets, TCR interaction strength was also inferred from TRB CDR3 physicochemical properties.

For every CD8+ T cell subset, approximately 300,000 cells were flow-sorted straight into RLT lysis buffer, and each subset was sorted in triplicate. To exclude memory contaminants, naive CD8+ T cells were stringently defined as CD45RO-CCR7+CD27+CD95-. Peripheral blood mononuclear cells were isolated from buffy coats by standard density gradient centrifugation. A FACSAria III was used to flow-sort naive CXCR3-negative and CXCR3-positive CD8+ T cells. Total RNA was extracted from sorted cells with an RNeasy Mini Kit. Sequencer: NextSeq 550. The Human TCR Profiling Kit (MiLaboratory) was used to make UMI-labeled 5' RACE TRB cDNA libraries. The full amount of extracted RNA was used for cDNA synthesis, and the full amount of resulting cDNA was used for PCR amplification. Libraries were prepared in parallel with an identical number of PCR cycles. The paper's processing steps were these. With a requirement of at least two reads per UMI, MIGEC and MiXCR extracted about 50,000 +/- 10,000 unique UMI-labeled TRB cDNA molecules per library. Each library averaged 40,000 +/- 10,000 functional in-frame TRB CDR3 nucleotide clonotypes without stop codons. Diversity metrics, including normalized Shannon-Wiener and Chao1, were computed in VDJtools after downsampling to 5000 UMI-labeled TRB molecules per sample. Clonotype-size-weighted physicochemical properties of the central five CDR3 residues (interaction energy, strength, volume and Kidera factor 4) were computed in VDJtools. Based on TCRdb reprocessing of the reads, there is one entry per CDR3 protein sequence, and DNA is missing. TCRdb, rather than the study authors, made the V and J calls. The table kept for this sample lists around 60,000 distinct CDR3 sequences. The ten largest clones represent 0.7% to 0.95% of the sample.

The CDR3 sequence holds 17 residues, the cysteine and phenylalanine included. No DNA sequence is on record. The CDR1 and CDR2 encoded by the germline V gene are SGHVS and FNYEAQ. Concerning this clonotype itself: The clone's antigen remains unknown.

Sequences were obtained from naive CXCR3+ CD8+ T cells from blood. This sample's cell subset or site label indicates: CD45RO-CCR7+CD27+CD95- naive CD8+ T cells expressing CXCR3 (TNR3+). The receptor was isolated from a human donor in good health. Some clones in this sample may be carry-over from other donors' samples. The chain joins TRBV7-6 to TRBJ2-2. This receptor has the CDR3 CASSLAFGFANTGELFF.